The clone carrying this TCR beta chain has a handful of counts. The CDR3 sequence is 14 residues long. Germline CDR1 is SGHTA and CDR2 is FQGNSA. Trimming pared 1 base from V and 1 base from J, leaving 5 bases between. Time point of the sample: patch test 1, 2 weeks after DPC sensitization. Treatment in this sample: therapeutic diphenylcyclopropenone sensitization with weekly scalp DPC. Unfractionated whole blood was the source of the extracted total RNA. The data are from a study of human T cells and chemical hapten exposure. Study-wide background: Mostly female patients had alopecia areata, totalis or universalis.

Individual cDNA molecules received unique molecular identifiers in the library. One entry per CDR3 protein, called by TCRdb with MiXCR from the RACE reads. This sample has 300,000 to 350,000 distinct CDR3 sequences, with around 6.9% found just once. The sequenced sample was whole blood, obtained in connection with sensitization to the hapten diphenylcyclopropenone (DPC). The chain uses TRBV7-2 and TRBJ2-1; D gene ambiguous. This TCR derives from a woman under 30 with alopecia areata. Some clones in this sample may be carry-over from other donors' samples. CDR3 DNA sequence: TGTGCCAGCAGCTTAGACCATTCCTACAATGAGCAGTTCTTC. This codes for CASSLDHSYNEQFF.